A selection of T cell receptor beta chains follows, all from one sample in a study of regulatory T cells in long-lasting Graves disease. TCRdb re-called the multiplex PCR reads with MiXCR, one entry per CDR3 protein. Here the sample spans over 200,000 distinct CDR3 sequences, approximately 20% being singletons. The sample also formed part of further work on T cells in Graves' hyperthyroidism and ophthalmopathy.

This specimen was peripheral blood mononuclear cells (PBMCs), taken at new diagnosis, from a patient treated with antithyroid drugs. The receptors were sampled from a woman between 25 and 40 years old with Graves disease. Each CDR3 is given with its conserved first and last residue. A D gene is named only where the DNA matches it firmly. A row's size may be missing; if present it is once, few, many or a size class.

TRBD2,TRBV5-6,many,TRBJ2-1,CASSPFPGLAGNEQFF,TGTGCCAGCAGCCCGTTCCCGGGACTAGCGGGGAACGAGCAGTTCTTC
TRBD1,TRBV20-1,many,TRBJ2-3,CSGDRATDTQYF,TGCAGTGGAGACAGGGCGACAGATACGCAGTATTTT
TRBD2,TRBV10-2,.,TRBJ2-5,CASSRGLAGQETQYF,TGCGCCAGCAGCCGGGGACTAGCGGGGCAAGAGACCCAGTACTTC
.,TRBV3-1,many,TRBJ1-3,CASSQLQRGVDTIYF,TGTGCCAGCAGCCAACTACAGAGAGGTGTAGACACCATATATTTT
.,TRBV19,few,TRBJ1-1,CATGDRATEAFF,TGTGCCACCGGAGACAGAGCTACTGAAGCTTTCTTT
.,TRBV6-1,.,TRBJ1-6,CASTRGGAASIKNSPLHF,TGTGCCAGCACCCGAGGGGGGGCAGCGAGCATAAAAAATTCACCCCTCCACTTT
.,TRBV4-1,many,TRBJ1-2,CASSQDLGGSANYGYTF,TGCGCCAGCAGCCAAGATTTGGGAGGCAGCGCTAACTATGGCTACACCTTC
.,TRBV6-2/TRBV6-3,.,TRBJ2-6,CASSYFGFGANVLTF,TGTGCCAGCAGTTATTTCGGGTTTGGGGCCAACGTCCTGACTTTC
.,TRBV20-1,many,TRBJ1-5,CSARDGTRGERSAQHF,TGCAGTGCTAGAGATGGAACGCGGGGAGAAAGATCAGCCCAGCATTTT
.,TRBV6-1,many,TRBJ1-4,CASRGPINEKLFF,TGTGCCAGCAGGGGCCCCATTAATGAAAAACTGTTTTTT
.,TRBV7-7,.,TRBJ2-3,CASSPAGPDTQYF,TGTGCTAGCAGCCCTGCCGGGCCAGATACGCAGTATTTT
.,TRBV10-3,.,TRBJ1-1,CAISPVVGTEAFF,TGTGCCATCAGCCCTGTCGTTGGTACTGAAGCTTTCTTT
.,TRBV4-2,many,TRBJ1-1,CASSQDAGAEAFF,TGTGCCAGCAGCCAAGATGCCGGGGCTGAAGCTTTCTTT
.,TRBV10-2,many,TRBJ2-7,CASSVVGGYEQYF,TGCGCCAGCAGTGTGGTGGGGGGCTACGAGCAGTACTTC
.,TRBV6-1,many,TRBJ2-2,CASSGKEGSYTGELFF,TGTGCCAGCAGTGGCAAGGAGGGAAGTTACACCGGGGAGCTGTTTTTT
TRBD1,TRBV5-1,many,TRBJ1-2,CASSLPTGYDYGYTF,TGCGCCAGCAGCTTACCGACAGGGTATGACTATGGCTACACCTTC
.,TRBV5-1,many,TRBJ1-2,CASSLYRHGYTF,TGTGCCAGCAGCTTGTACAGGCATGGCTACACCTTC
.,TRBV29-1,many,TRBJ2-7,CSVEMDGGYEQYF,TGCAGCGTCGAGATGGACGGAGGCTACGAGCAGTACTTC
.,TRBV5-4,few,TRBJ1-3,CASSPGGDSGNTIYF,TGTGCCAGCAGTCCCGGGGGGGACTCTGGAAACACCATATATTTT
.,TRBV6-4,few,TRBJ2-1,CASYLQGQGQSSYNEQFF,TGTGCCAGTTACCTCCAAGGCCAAGGCCAAAGCTCCTACAATGAGCAGTTCTTC
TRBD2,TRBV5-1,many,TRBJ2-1,CASSLTSGGAGEQFF,TGCGCCAGCAGCTTGACTAGCGGGGGGGCGGGTGAGCAGTTCTTC
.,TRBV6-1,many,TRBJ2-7,CASKMGHATYEQYF,TGTGCCAGCAAAATGGGTCACGCTACCTACGAGCAGTACTTC
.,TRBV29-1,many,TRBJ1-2,CSAQGSDGYTF,TGCAGCGCTCAGGGTTCTGATGGCTACACCTTC
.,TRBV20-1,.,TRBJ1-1,CSATLAVNTEAFF,TGCAGTGCCACCCTCGCCGTGAACACTGAAGCTTTCTTT
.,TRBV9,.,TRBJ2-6,CASSVGVAELVLTF,TGTGCCAGCAGCGTAGGCGTGGCCGAGCTAGTCCTGACTTTC
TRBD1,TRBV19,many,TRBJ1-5,CASRYGQGSNQPQHF,TGTGCCAGTAGATATGGACAGGGTAGCAATCAGCCCCAGCATTTT
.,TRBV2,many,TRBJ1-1,CASSTGQSNTEAFF,TGTGCCAGCAGCACCGGACAGTCGAACACTGAAGCTTTCTTT
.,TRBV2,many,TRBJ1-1,CASSGALPLKGTKAFF,TGTGCCAGCAGTGGGGCCCTCCCCCTAAAAGGGACTAAAGCTTTCTTT
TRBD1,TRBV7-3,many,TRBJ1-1,CASSATGGSTEAFF,TGTGCCAGCAGCGCGACAGGGGGATCCACTGAAGCTTTCTTT
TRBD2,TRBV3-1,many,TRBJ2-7,CASSRARPGGWDEQYF,TGTGCCAGCAGCCGCGCGCGTCCGGGAGGATGGGACGAGCAGTACTTC
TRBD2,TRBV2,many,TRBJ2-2,CASKVLAGNTGELFF,TGTGCCAGCAAGGTATTAGCGGGGAACACCGGGGAGCTGTTTTTT
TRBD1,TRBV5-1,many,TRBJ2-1,CASSLGQGGNEQFF,TGCGCCAGCAGCTTAGGACAGGGTGGCAATGAGCAGTTCTTC
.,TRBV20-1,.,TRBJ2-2,CSARGQTGELFF,TGCAGTGCTAGAGGGCAGACCGGGGAGCTGTTTTTT
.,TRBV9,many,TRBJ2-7,CASSVRDGDYEQYF,TGTGCCAGCAGCGTCCGGGACGGTGACTACGAGCAGTACTTC
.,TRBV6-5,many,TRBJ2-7,CASSYRGFNEQYF,TGTGCCAGCAGTTACAGGGGGTTCAACGAGCAGTACTTC
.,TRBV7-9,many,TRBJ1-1,CASSLVIEAFF,TGTGCCAGCAGCTTAGTCATTGAAGCTTTCTTT
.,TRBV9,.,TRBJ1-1,CPSGTEAFF,TGTCCGAGTGGCACTGAAGCTTTCTTT
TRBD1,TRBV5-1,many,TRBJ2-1,CASSTGTDYNEQFF,TGCGCCAGCAGCACCGGGACAGATTACAATGAGCAGTTCTTC
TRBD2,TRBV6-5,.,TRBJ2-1,CASSLLAGGLYNEQFF,TGTGCCAGCAGTTTATTAGCGGGAGGGTTATACAATGAGCAGTTCTTC
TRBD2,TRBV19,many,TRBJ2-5,CASSILAGAEETQYF,TGTGCCAGTAGTATCCTAGCGGGGGCTGAAGAGACCCAGTACTTC
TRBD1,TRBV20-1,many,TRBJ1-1,CSARVVDRGKTEAFF,TGCAGTGCTAGAGTCGTGGACAGGGGAAAAACTGAAGCTTTCTTT
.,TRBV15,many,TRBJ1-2,CATSKGRGTDGYTF,TGTGCCACCAGCAAGGGGCGAGGAACGGATGGCTACACCTTC
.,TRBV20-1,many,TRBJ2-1,CSARLTEREQFF,TGCAGTGCTAGACTGACAGAGCGTGAGCAGTTCTTC
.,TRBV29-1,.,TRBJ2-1,CSVVQGYAFF,TGCAGCGTTGTACAGGGCTATGCGTTCTTC
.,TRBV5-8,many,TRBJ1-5,CASSLVEGQSNQPQHF,TGTGCCAGCAGCTTGGTCGAAGGACAGAGCAATCAGCCCCAGCATTTT
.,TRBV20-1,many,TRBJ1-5,CSARDRGEIYSNQPQHF,TGCAGTGCTAGAGATAGGGGGGAAATCTATAGCAATCAGCCCCAGCATTTT
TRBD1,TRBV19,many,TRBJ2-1,CASKLTGVSYNEQFF,TGTGCCAGTAAACTCACAGGGGTCTCCTACAATGAGCAGTTCTTC
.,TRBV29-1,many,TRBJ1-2,CSVEAPAYGYTF,TGCAGCGTTGAGGCCCCGGCCTATGGCTACACCTTC
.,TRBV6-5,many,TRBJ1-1,CASSYSTGGLAFF,TGTGCCAGCAGTTACTCGACAGGCGGGTTGGCTTTCTTT
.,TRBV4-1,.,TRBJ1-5,CASSQGDGGINQPQHF,TGCGCCAGCAGCCAAGGCGACGGGGGTATCAATCAGCCCCAGCATTTT
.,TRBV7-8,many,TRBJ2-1,CASSPGVNSYNEQFF,TGTGCCAGCAGTCCGGGGGTTAACTCCTACAATGAGCAGTTCTTC
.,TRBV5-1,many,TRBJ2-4,CASSPNDGRINIQYF,TGCGCCAGCAGCCCAAATGACGGCCGGATCAACATTCAGTACTTC
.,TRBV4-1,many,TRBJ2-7,CASSQDISYEQYF,TGTGCCAGCAGCCAAGATATCAGCTACGAGCAGTACTTC
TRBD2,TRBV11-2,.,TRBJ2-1,CASSSPFSPGGSNEQFF,TGTGCCAGCAGCTCCCCTTTTTCTCCGGGAGGGAGCAATGAGCAGTTCTTC